This TCR beta chain came from a study of tumor and adjacent non-tumor tissue in lung cancer. Study summary: Aged roughly 31 to 85 years, patients included 9 to 11 men and several women with stage I to III disease.

Germline loops: CDR1 SEHNR, CDR2 FQNEAQ (reference sequence). The CDR3 contains 14 residues. Trimming removed 5 bases at V and 5 bases at J, with 15 bases between. This sample's RNA came from whole unsorted tissue. Distant lung tissue was collected more than 3 cm away from the tumor edge. A modified ARM-PCR protocol with three rounds of nested PCR amplified TCRbeta. TCRdb re-derived calls from the multiplex PCR reads in MiXCR, one entry per CDR3 protein. In the table there are 60,000 to 65,000 distinct CDR3 sequences, roughly two thirds of which are singletons. The specimen sequenced was distant non-tumor lung tissue. The receptor's source is a man in his 70s with non-small cell lung cancer. The V and J genes are TRBV7-9 and TRBJ1-2; D not certain. CDR3 sequence reads: CASSTEGSGYGYTF. The CDR3 nucleotides read TGTGCCAGCAGCACAGAAGGCAGCGGTTATGGCTACACCTTC.